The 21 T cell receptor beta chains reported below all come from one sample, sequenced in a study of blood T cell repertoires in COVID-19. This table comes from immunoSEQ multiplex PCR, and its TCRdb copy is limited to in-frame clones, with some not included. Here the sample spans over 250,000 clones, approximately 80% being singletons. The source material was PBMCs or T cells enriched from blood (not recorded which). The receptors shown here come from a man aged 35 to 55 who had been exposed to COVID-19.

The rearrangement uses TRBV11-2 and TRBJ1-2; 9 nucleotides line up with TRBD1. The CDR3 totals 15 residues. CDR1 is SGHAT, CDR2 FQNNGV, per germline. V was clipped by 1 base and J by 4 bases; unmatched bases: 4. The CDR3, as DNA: TGTGCCAGCAGCTTAGCCGACAGGGGGGGCTATGGCTACACCTTC. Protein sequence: CASSLADRGGYGYTF.

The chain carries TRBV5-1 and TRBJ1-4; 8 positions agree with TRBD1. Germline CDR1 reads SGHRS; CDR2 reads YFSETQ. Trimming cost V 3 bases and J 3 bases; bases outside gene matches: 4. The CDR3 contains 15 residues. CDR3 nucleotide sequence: TGCGCCAGCAGCTGGACAGGGTTCCCTAATGAAAAACTGTTTTTT. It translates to CASSWTGFPNEKLFF.

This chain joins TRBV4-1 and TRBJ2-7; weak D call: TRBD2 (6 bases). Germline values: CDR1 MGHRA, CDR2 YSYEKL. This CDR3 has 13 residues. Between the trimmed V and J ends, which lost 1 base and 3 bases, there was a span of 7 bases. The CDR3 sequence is CASSQGRDYEQYF. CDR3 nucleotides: TGCGCCAGCAGCCAAGGGAGGGACTACGAGCAGTACTTC.

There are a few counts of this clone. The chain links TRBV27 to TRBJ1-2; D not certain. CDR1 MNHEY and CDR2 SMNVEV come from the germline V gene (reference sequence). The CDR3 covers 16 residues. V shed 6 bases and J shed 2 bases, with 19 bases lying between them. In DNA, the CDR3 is TGTGCCAGCAGCCCCGCCCAAGCGGGCGTGAACTATGGCTACACCTTC. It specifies CASSPAQAGVNYGYTF.

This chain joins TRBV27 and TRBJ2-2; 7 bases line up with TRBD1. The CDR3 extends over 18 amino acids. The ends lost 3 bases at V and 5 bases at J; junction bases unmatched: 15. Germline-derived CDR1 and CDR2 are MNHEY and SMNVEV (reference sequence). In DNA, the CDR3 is TGTGCCAGCAGTTTCGGGGCCAAGCCGTACAGGGGAACCGGGGAGCTGTTTTTT. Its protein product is CASSFGAKPYRGTGELFF.

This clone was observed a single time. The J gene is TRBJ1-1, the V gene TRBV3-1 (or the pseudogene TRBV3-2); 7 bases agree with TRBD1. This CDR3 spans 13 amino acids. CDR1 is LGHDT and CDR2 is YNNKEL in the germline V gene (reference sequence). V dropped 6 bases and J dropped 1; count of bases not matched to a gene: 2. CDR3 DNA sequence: TGTGCCAGCAGACGGGACAGGAACACTGAAGCTTTCTTT. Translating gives CASRRDRNTEAFF.

The CDR3 loop reads CASSLSGGRAVQETQYF. The CDR3 region has the DNA TGCGCCAGCAGCTTGTCGGGCGGGAGGGCCGTCCAAGAGACCCAGTACTTC. This chain uses TRBV5-1 with TRBJ2-5, with TRBD2 identical over 9 bases. The V gene's germline CDR1 is SGHRS and CDR2 YFSETQ. The ends lost 1 base at V and 1 base at J; junction bases unmatched: 8. CDR3 length: 17 residues.

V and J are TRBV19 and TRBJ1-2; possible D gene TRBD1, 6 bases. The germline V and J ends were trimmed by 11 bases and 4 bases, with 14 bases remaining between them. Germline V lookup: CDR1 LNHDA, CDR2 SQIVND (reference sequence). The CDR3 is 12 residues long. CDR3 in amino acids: CAGTTGSYGYTF. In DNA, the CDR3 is TGTGCCGGCACAACAGGGAGCTATGGCTACACCTTC.

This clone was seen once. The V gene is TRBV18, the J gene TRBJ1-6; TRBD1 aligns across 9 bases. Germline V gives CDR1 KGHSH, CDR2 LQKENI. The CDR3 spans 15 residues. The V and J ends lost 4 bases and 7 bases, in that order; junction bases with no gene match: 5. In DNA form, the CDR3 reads TGTGCCAGCTCACAACAGGGGGCTAACAATTCACCCCTCCACTTT. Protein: CASSQQGANNSPLHF.

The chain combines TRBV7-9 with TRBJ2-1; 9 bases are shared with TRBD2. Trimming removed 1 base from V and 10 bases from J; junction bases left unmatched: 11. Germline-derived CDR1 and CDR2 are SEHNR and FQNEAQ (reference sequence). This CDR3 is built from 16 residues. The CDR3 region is CASSLVGTSKEKEQFF. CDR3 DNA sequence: TGTGCCAGCAGCTTAGTCGGGACTAGCAAGGAAAAGGAGCAGTTCTTC. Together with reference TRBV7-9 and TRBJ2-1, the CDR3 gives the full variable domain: DTGVSQNPRHKITKRGQNVTFRCDPISEHNRLYWYRQTLGQGPEFLTYFQNEAQLEKSRLLSDRFSAERPKGSFSTLEIQRTEQGDSAMYLCASSLVGTSKEKEQFFGPGTRLTVL.

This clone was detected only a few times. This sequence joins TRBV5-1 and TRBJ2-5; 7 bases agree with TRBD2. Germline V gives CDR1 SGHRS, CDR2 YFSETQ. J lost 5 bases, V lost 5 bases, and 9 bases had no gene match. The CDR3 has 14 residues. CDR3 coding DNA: TGCGCCAGCAGAGATCCGGGAGGTGTGGAGACCCAGTACTTC. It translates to CASRDPGGVETQYF.

The CDR3 DNA sequence: TGTGCCAGCAGCCAAAGTCAGGGCGTGGACACTGAAGCTTTCTTT. Translating gives CASSQSQGVDTEAFF. The chain links TRBV11-3 to TRBJ1-1, with a possible D match to TRBD1 (5 bases). The germline V gene has CDR1 SGHNT and CDR2 YENEEA. The CDR3 covers 15 residues. The V gene lost 5 bases and the J gene lost 3 bases, with 16 bases spanning the gap.

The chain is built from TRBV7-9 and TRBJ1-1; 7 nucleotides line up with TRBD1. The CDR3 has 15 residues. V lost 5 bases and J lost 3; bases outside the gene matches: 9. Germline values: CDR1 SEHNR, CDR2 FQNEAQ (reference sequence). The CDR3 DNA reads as TGTGCCAGCAGCCGAGGGGGCGCGATCGACACTGAAGCTTTCTTT. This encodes CASSRGGAIDTEAFF.

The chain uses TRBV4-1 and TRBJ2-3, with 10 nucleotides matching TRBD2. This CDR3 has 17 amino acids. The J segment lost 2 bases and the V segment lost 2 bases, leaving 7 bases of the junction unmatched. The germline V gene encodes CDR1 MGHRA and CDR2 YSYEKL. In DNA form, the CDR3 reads TGCGCCAGCAGCCAACCGGGACTAGCGTACCTCACAGATACGCAGTATTTT. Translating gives CASSQPGLAYLTDTQYF.

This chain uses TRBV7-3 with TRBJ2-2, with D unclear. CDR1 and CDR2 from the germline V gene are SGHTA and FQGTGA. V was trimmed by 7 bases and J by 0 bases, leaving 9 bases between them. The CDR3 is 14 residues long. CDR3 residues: CASKADPNTGELFF. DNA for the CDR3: TGTGCCAGCAAGGCGGATCCGAACACCGGGGAGCTGTTTTTT.

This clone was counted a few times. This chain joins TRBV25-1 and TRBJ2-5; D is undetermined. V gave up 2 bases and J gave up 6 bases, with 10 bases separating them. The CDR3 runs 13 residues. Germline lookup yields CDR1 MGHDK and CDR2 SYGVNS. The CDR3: CASSEVWAQTQYF. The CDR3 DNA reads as TGTGCCAGCAGTGAAGTGTGGGCTCAGACCCAGTACTTC. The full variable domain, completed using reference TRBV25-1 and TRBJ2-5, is EADIYQTPRYLVIGTGKKITLECSQTMGHDKMYWYQQDPGMELHLIHYSYGVNSTEKGDLSSESTVSRIRTEHFPLTLESARPSHTSQYLCASSEVWAQTQYFGPGTRLLVL.

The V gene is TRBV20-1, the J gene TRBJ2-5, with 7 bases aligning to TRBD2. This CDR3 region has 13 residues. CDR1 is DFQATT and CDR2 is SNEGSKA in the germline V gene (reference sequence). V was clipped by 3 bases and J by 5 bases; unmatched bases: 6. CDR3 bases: TGCAGTGCTAGTGATACTAGCGCGGAGACCCAGTACTTC. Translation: CSASDTSAETQYF.

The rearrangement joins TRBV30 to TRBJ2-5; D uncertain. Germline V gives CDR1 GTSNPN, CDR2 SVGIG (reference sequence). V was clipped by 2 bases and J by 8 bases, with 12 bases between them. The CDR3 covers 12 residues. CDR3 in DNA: TGTGCCTGGAGTCGCGCTCCTCCAACCCAGTACTTC. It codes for CAWSRAPPTQYF.

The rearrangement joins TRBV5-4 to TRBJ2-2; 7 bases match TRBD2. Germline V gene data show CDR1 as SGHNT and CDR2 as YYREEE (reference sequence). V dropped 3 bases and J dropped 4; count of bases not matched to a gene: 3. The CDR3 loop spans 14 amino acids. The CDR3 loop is CASSSGGRTGELFF. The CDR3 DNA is TGTGCCAGCAGCTCGGGAGGCCGCACCGGGGAGCTGTTTTTT.

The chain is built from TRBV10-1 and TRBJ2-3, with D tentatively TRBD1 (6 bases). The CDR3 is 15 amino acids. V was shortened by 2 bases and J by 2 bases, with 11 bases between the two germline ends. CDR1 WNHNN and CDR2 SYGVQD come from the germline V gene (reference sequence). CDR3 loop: CASSEGGSVTDTQYF. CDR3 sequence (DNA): TGCGCCAGCAGTGAGGGGGGCTCCGTCACAGATACGCAGTATTTT.

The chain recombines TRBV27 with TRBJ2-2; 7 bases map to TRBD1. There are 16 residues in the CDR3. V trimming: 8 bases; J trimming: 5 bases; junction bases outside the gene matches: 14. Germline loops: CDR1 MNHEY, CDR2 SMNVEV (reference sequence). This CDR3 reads CASASQGRGRTGELFF. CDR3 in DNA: TGTGCCAGCGCGAGCCAGGGTAGGGGGCGAACCGGGGAGCTGTTTTTT.